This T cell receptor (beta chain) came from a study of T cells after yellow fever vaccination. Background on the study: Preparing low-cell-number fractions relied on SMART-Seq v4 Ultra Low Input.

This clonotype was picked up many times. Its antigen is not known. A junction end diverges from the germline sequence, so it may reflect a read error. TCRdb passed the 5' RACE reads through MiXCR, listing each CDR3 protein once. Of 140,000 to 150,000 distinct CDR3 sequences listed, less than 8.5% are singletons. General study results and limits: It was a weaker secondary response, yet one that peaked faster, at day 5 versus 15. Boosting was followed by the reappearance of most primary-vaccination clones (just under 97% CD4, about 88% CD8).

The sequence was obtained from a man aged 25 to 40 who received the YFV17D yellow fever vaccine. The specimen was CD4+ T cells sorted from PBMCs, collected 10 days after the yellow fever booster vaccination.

The DNA for the CDR3 is TGCAGTGCTAGACCTAGCGGGAGGGACCGGGTTTATTTC. The encoded protein is CSARPSGRDRVYF. This sequence joins TRBV20-1 and TRBJ2-7, with 12 nucleotides matching TRBD2. Germline CDR1 DFQATT, CDR2 SNEGSKA (reference sequence). The CDR3 covers 13 residues.